The clone carrying this T cell receptor (beta chain) was seen a few times. Its target is unknown. The data were obtained in a study of T cells after yellow fever vaccination. Study-level information: Preparation of fractions with low cell numbers was performed using SMART-Seq v4 Ultra Low Input.

There are 12 residues in the CDR3. V lost 7 bases to trimming and J lost 2 bases, with 9 bases between them. TCR cDNA, made by 5'RACE template switching, carried an added universal primer site and UMIs. Via MiXCR, TCRdb re-called the 5' RACE reads, giving one row per CDR3 protein. The sample holds 500,000 to 700,000 distinct CDR3 sequences, less than 20% seen once. Study-wide results and caveats: Abundant clonotypes from the bulk population could contaminate FACS-sorted repertoires. Most clones from primary vaccination were detected again post-booster (around 96% CD4, roughly 91% CD8).

This clonotype was sampled from a man aged 25 to 45 who received the YFV17D yellow fever vaccine. This chain joins TRBV12-3 or TRBV12-4 and TRBJ2-7; D is perhaps TRBD1 or TRBD2 (5 bases each). The sample was PBMCs, taken 15 days after the yellow fever booster vaccination. CDR3 residues: CASMGDTYEQYF. Written as DNA, the CDR3 is TGTGCCAGCATGGGGGATACCTACGAGCAGTACTTC.